This T cell receptor beta chain was observed in a study of blood T cell repertoires in COVID-19. Study at large: The origin of the acute and convalescent COVID-19 samples was the United States, Italy and Spain. PBMCs, B-cell-depleted T cells, or T cells were the source of the cDNA or gDNA that made up the material.

In the original analysis: Cell counts per sample came from amplifying reference gene primers. The protocol was immunoSEQ multiplex PCR, while the TCRdb copy is restricted to in-frame clones and leaves out a portion. V and J calls and clone size are as listed in that table; D and trimming were resolved from the DNA. This sample yields under 35,000 clones, of which about nine tenths are seen a single time; around 15% belongs to the top ten. The CDR3 consists of 15 residues. V gave up 5 bases and J gave up 3 bases, with 13 bases separating them. Germline V gene sequence: CDR1 SGHVS, CDR2 FQNEAQ. Only a few counts were recorded for this clone.

The receptor comes from a human donor with active COVID-19. The donor label of this sample is uncertain. The rearrangement links TRBV7-8 to TRBJ2-2; the D is unclear. Sequenced: peripheral blood. For the CDR3, the DNA is TGTGCCAGCAGCGCTACGGGTCGATACACCGGGGAGCTGTTTTTT. This encodes CASSATGRYTGELFF.